Presented here are 8 T cell receptor beta chains from one specimen sequenced in a study of blood T cell repertoires in COVID-19. The method was immunoSEQ multiplex PCR; TCRdb's version includes in-frame clones alone and lacks a portion of them. The table includes a few hundred thousand clones, 82% detected once. The sequenced sample was peripheral blood. The source is a woman aged 18-29 years with acute or convalescent COVID-19.

This clone was recorded once. The CDR3 DNA reads as TGCAGCGTTGAAGAACCTACGTCTAACTATGGCTACACCTTC. Amino acid sequence: CSVEEPTSNYGYTF. The rearrangement joins TRBV29-1 to TRBJ1-2; D ambiguous. This CDR3 has 14 residues. Looked up from germline, CDR1 is SQVTM and CDR2 is ANQGSEA. Trimming stripped 0 bases from V and 0 bases from J, with 8 bases between.

The rearrangement links TRBV5-4 to TRBJ1-2; TRBD1 is a possible D gene (6 bases). Germline V gene data show CDR1 as SGHNT and CDR2 as YYREEE (reference sequence). Trimming removed 0 bases at V and 10 bases at J, with 10 bases between. The CDR3 extends over 12 amino acids. CDR3 amino acids: CASSLDREIYTF. The CDR3 DNA reads TGTGCCAGCAGCTTGGACAGGGAAATCTACACCTTC.

This sequence joins TRBV25-1 and TRBJ1-1; possibly TRBD1 for D (6 bases). There are 13 residues in the CDR3. V lost 3 bases, J lost 4 bases, and 9 bases lay in between. CDR1 and CDR2 (germline): MGHDK, SYGVNS. In DNA form, the CDR3 reads TGTGCCAGCAGTGATCAGGGGCTCACTGAAGCTTTCTTT. It is translated as CASSDQGLTEAFF.

The rearrangement joins TRBV2 to TRBJ1-2; D ambiguous. CDR3 size: 13 residues. Trimming removed 2 bases from V and 6 bases from J, with 10 bases in between. Germline V gene data show CDR1 as SNHLY and CDR2 as FYNNEI. CDR3 DNA: TGTGCCAGCAGTGAATCGGGTAGTGATGGCTACACCTTC. It specifies CASSESGSDGYTF.

This clone was found a few times. The chain recombines TRBV24-1 with TRBJ2-1, with TRBD2 matching 13 bases. V was clipped by 5 bases and J by 0 bases; unmatched bases: 9. CDR3 size: 19 residues. Germline values: CDR1 KGHDR, CDR2 SFDVKD. The CDR3 DNA sequence: TGTGCCACCAGTGCCGGGACTAGCGGGACCGTAAGCTCCTACAATGAGCAGTTCTTC. Residues: CATSAGTSGTVSSYNEQFF.

The rearrangement joins TRBV19 to TRBJ2-1; 8 bases map to TRBD2. Germline V lookup: CDR1 LNHDA, CDR2 SQIVND (reference sequence). This CDR3 is built from 16 residues. With 0 bases clipped from V and 4 bases from J, the junction kept 5 bases outside the gene matches. CDR3 coding DNA: TGTGCCAGTAGTATAGAAGCGGGAGTCCTTTACAATGAGCAGTTCTTC. Its translation is CASSIEAGVLYNEQFF.

The rearrangement links TRBV7-2 to TRBJ1-1; no firm D call. This CDR3 comprises 11 residues. The ends were cut back, 1 base at V and 8 bases at J, with 5 bases in the middle. The germline V gene encodes CDR1 SGHTA and CDR2 FQGNSA. The CDR3 is CASSLGHEAFF. CDR3 in DNA: TGTGCCAGCAGCTTAGGACACGAAGCTTTCTTT.

A note on this clone: The sample carries other DNA sequences with the same CDR3. The rearrangement links TRBV27 to TRBJ2-3, with no clear D. Germline V gene lookup returns CDR1 MNHEY and CDR2 SMNVEV (reference sequence). The CDR3 extends over 14 amino acids. The ends were cut back, 5 bases at V and 0 bases at J, with 9 bases in the middle. CDR3 DNA sequence: TGTGCCAGCAGTCTAACCTCTAGCACAGATACGCAGTATTTT. The encoded protein is CASSLTSSTDTQYF.